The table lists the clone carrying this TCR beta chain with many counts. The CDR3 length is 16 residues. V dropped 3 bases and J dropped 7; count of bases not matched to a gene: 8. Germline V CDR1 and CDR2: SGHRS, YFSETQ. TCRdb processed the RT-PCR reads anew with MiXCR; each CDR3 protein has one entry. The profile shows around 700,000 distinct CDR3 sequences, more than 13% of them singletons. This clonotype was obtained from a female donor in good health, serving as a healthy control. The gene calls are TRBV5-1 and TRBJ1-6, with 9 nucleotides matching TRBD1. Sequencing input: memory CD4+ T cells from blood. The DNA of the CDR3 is TGCGCCAGCAGCTCCCATCTCGGACAGGGGAATTCACCCCTCCACTTT. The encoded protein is CASSSHLGQGNSPLHF.